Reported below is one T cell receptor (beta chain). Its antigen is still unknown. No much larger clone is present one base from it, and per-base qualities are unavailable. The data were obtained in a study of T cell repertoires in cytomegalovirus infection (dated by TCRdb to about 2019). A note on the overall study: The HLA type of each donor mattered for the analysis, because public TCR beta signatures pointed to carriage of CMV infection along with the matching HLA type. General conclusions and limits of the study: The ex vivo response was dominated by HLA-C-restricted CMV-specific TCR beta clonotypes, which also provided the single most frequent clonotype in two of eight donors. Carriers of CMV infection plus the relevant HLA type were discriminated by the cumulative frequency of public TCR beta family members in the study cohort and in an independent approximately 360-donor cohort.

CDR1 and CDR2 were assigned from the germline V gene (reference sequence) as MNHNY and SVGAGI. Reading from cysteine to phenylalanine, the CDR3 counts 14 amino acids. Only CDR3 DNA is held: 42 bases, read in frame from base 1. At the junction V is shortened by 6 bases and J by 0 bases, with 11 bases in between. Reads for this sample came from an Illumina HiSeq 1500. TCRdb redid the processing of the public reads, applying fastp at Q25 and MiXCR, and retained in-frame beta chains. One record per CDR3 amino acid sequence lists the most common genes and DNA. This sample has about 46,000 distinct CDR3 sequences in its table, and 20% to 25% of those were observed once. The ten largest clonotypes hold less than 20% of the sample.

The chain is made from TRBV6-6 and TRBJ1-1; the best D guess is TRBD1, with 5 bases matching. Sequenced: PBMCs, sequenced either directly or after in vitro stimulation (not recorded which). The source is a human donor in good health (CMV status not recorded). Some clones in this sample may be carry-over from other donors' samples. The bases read TGTGCCAGCAGAAGGGGATCCATGAACACTGAAGCTTTCTTT. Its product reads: CASRRGSMNTEAFF.